The 26 T cell receptor beta chains in this list originate from one sample, sequenced in a study of blood T cells in healthy people across ages. A second PCR, run for about 7 to 12 cycles, used a sample-barcoded 5' primer plus a J-beta primer mix. Each CDR3 protein is one row after TCRdb ran MiXCR on the 5' RACE reads. The table shows about 800,000 distinct CDR3 sequences, with roughly 25% occurring only once. This sample was shared with a second study, whose subject was T cells of mothers and their children.

The specimen was blood. The receptors were sampled from a boy younger than 18 in good health.

In its sample, this clonotype was seen a few times. The chain combines TRBV7-3 with TRBJ2-7; 9 bases agree with TRBD2. The CDR3 contains 14 residues. The germline CDR1 and CDR2 sequences are SGHTA and FQGTGA. V lost 5 bases to trimming and J lost 1 base; unmatched junction nucleotides: 3. The chain's CDR3 is CASSPLAGSYEQYF. The CDR3 nucleotides read TGTGCCAGCAGCCCTCTAGCGGGATCCTACGAGCAGTACTTC.

This clonotype has a handful of counts. This rearrangement joins TRBV24-1 to TRBJ2-5; TRBD1 aligns across 9 bases. TRBJ2-1 explains the end of the DNA better; the J call may be wrong. The CDR3 contains 16 residues. The germline V gene encodes CDR1 KGHDR and CDR2 SFDVKD. The CDR3 spells CATSGTTGGRDNEQFF. Written as DNA, the CDR3 is TGTGCCACCAGTGGTACGACAGGGGGTCGGGACAATGAGCAGTTCTTC.

This chain links TRBV20-1 with TRBJ1-4, with no clear D. CDR3 length: 11 residues. From germline, CDR1 is DFQATT and CDR2 SNEGSKA (reference sequence). V was clipped by 2 bases and J by 8 bases, with 6 bases between them. The CDR3 protein is CSARSDEKLFF. CDR3 nucleotides: TGCAGTGCTAGAAGTGACGAAAAACTGTTTTTT.

The chain recombines TRBV12-3 or TRBV12-4 with TRBJ1-6; TRBD1 is a possible D gene (6 bases). Trimming took off 6 bases at V and 0 bases at J, with 21 bases between the two ends. There are 19 residues in the CDR3. CDR3 nucleotide sequence: TGTGCCAGCAGCCTCCTCCCGGGACACCTGAGCTCCTATAATTCACCCCTCCACTTT. Its translation: CASSLLPGHLSSYNSPLHF.

This clonotype was seen a handful of times. The chain uses TRBV20-1 and TRBJ1-6, with 10 bases identical to TRBD1. With 5 bases clipped from V and 8 bases from J, the junction kept 3 bases outside the gene matches. The CDR3 totals 13 residues. Germline V gene sequence: CDR1 DFQATT, CDR2 SNEGSKA (reference sequence). The CDR3 bases are TGCAGTGCTGGGACAGGGGAAGATTCACCCCTCCACTTT. This encodes CSAGTGEDSPLHF.

This clonotype came up a few times. V usage is TRBV7-9 and J usage is TRBJ2-1, with TRBD2 matching 10 bases. The V and J ends lost 5 bases and 3 bases, in that order; junction bases with no gene match: 10. The CDR3 runs 17 residues. CDR1 and CDR2 from the germline V gene are SEHNR and FQNEAQ (reference sequence). CDR3 residues: CASSPRASGRFYNEQFF. The CDR3 coding sequence is TGTGCCAGCAGCCCCAGGGCTAGCGGGAGATTCTACAATGAGCAGTTCTTC. The full variable domain, rest sourced from reference TRBV7-9 and TRBJ2-1, is DTGVSQNPRHKITKRGQNVTFRCDPISEHNRLYWYRQTLGQGPEFLTYFQNEAQLEKSRLLSDRFSAERPKGSFSTLEIQRTEQGDSAMYLCASSPRASGRFYNEQFFGPGTRLTVL.

This clonotype has only a few counts. The CDR3 nucleotides read TGCAGTGCTAGGGACAGGCTTTTCTCCGACATTCAGTACTTC. Translation gives CSARDRLFSDIQYF. The chain is built from TRBV20-1 and TRBJ2-4; 7 bases agree with TRBD1. Germline V gene sequence: CDR1 DFQATT, CDR2 SNEGSKA (reference sequence). The CDR3 loop spans 14 amino acids. V dropped 3 bases and J dropped 8; count of bases not matched to a gene: 10.

The chain joins TRBV7-9 to TRBJ1-6; D remains ambiguous. The V and J ends lost 1 base and 4 bases respectively, with 5 bases between them. The CDR3 runs to 14 residues. Germline assignment: CDR1 SEHNR and CDR2 FQNEAQ (reference sequence). Written as DNA, the CDR3 is TGTGCCAGCAGCTTAGAACAGTATAATTCACCCCTCCACTTT. Translated, it gives CASSLEQYNSPLHF.

The rearrangement joins TRBV7-9 to TRBJ2-5, with 8 positions matching TRBD2. CDR1 and CDR2 from the germline V gene are SEHNR and FQNEAQ (reference sequence). The CDR3 extends over 11 amino acids. The V segment lost 5 bases and the J segment 11 bases; nucleotides outside the gene matches: 4. CDR3 amino acids: CASSPAGAQYF. DNA of the CDR3: TGTGCCAGCAGCCCAGCGGGAGCGCAGTACTTC.

This clonotype appeared a few times. The CDR3 here is CASSPYRDQPQHF. DNA of the CDR3: TGTGCCAGCTCACCATACAGGGATCAGCCCCAGCATTTT. V gene TRBV18 combines with J gene TRBJ1-5, with D maybe TRBD1 (6 bases). Trimming took 2 bases from V and 5 from J, leaving 7 bases between them. CDR1 and CDR2 from the germline V gene are KGHSH and LQKENI. The CDR3 length is 13 residues. The entire variable domain, with the rest obtained from reference TRBV18 and TRBJ1-5, is as follows: NAGVMQNPRHLVRRRGQEARLRCSPMKGHSHVYWYRQLPEEGLKFMVYLQKENIIDESGMPKERFSAEFPKEGPSILRIQQVVRGDSAAYFCASSPYRDQPQHFGDGTRLSIL.

This chain uses TRBV18 with TRBJ2-5, with TRBD1 matching 9 bases. The J call is uncertain, as TRBJ2-7 better fits the DNA end. The CDR3 sequence is 18 residues long. The V gene's germline CDR1 is KGHSH and CDR2 LQKENI. The CDR3 is CASSRQGGIEPLKNEQYF. In nucleotides, the CDR3 is TGTGCCAGCTCACGACAGGGGGGGATAGAGCCCCTTAAGAACGAGCAGTACTTC.

V usage is TRBV20-1 and J usage is TRBJ1-4; 8 bases agree with TRBD1. Germline values: CDR1 DFQATT, CDR2 SNEGSKA (reference sequence). The CDR3 spans 16 residues. The ends lost 1 base at V and 3 bases at J; junction bases unmatched: 7. CDR3 in DNA: TGCAGTGCTAGAGTACCAGGGACAGGCCCTAATGAAAAACTGTTTTTT. Protein sequence: CSARVPGTGPNEKLFF.

This clonotype appeared many times. The rearrangement links TRBV20-1 to TRBJ2-1; D may be TRBD1 or TRBD2 (5 bases each). The germline V gene encodes CDR1 DFQATT and CDR2 SNEGSKA (reference sequence). The CDR3 has 13 residues. The V end was cut by 6 bases, the J end by 10 bases, with 19 bases between. CDR3 region: CSAGDPAFNEQFF. The CDR3 region has the DNA TGCAGTGCGGGGGACCCGGCTTTTAACGAGCAGTTCTTC.

This clonotype was counted only a few times. CDR3: CASSRGGDSYEQYF. The CDR3 DNA reads as TGTGCCAGCAGTCGAGGAGGGGATTCCTACGAGCAGTACTTC. This chain connects TRBV12-3 or TRBV12-4 to TRBJ2-7; D is possibly TRBD2 (6 bases). CDR3 size: 14 residues. V gave up 5 bases and J gave up 1 base, with 12 bases separating them.

The chain recombines TRBV5-1 with TRBJ2-1; 7 positions match TRBD2. The J segment lost 0 bases and the V segment lost 4 bases, leaving 10 bases of the junction unmatched. Germline CDR1 and CDR2: SGHRS and YFSETQ. The CDR3 spans 17 residues. CDR3 sequence reads: CASSPWGEGVSYNEQFF. The CDR3 region has the DNA TGCGCCAGCAGCCCCTGGGGGGAGGGAGTCTCCTACAATGAGCAGTTCTTC.

In its sample, this clonotype was seen a few times. This chain uses TRBV6-8 with TRBJ1-6, with TRBD1 identical over 7 bases. CDR3 length: 15 amino acids. Germline V gene sequence: CDR1 MNHGY, CDR2 SAAAGT. Unmatched junction bases numbered 7, after V lost 7 bases and J lost 4 bases. The CDR3 loop reads CASNRAQGYNSPLHF. The CDR3 bases are TGTGCCAGCAACCGGGCACAGGGGTATAATTCACCCCTCCACTTT.

This clonotype was seen more than once but under ten times. The rearrangement uses TRBV5-1 and TRBJ2-5; the D is unclear. The V and J ends lost 1 base and 5 bases respectively, with 15 bases between them. The germline CDR1 and CDR2 sequences are SGHRS and YFSETQ. The CDR3 totals 15 residues. The CDR3 bases are TGCGCCAGCAGCTTGAATCCGGGTTCATTGGAGACCCAGTACTTC. It encodes CASSLNPGSLETQYF.

This rearrangement joins TRBV15 to TRBJ2-5; D tentatively reads TRBD1 or TRBD2 (5 bases each). The J call is in doubt because the DNA end fits TRBJ2-7 better. The CDR3 covers 14 residues. The V gene's germline CDR1 is LNHNV and CDR2 YYDKDF (reference sequence). In DNA form, the CDR3 reads TGTGCCACCAGCAGAGCGGGGCCCACCTACGAGCAGTACTTC. Its translation is CATSRAGPTYEQYF.

The chain employs TRBV4-1 and TRBJ2-7; TRBD2 might be the D (6 bases). V shed 0 bases and J shed 3 bases, with 12 bases lying between them. The CDR3 runs to 15 residues. In germline, CDR1 is MGHRA, CDR2 YSYEKL. CDR3 sequence reads: CASSQEGGEGYEQYF. For the CDR3, the DNA is TGCGCCAGCAGCCAAGAAGGCGGGGAAGGCTACGAGCAGTACTTC.

This chain links TRBV7-9 with TRBJ1-1; D is perhaps TRBD1 (6 bases). Per germline, CDR1 SEHNR and CDR2 FQNEAQ (reference sequence). Trimming pared 5 bases from V and 0 bases from J, leaving 10 bases between. This CDR3 region has 14 residues. CDR3 amino acids: CASSGDTVNTEAFF. In DNA form, the CDR3 reads TGTGCCAGCAGCGGGGACACTGTGAACACTGAAGCTTTCTTT.

Only a few counts were recorded for this clonotype. The genes are TRBV4-1 and TRBJ2-5; no clear D gene. Germline V gives CDR1 MGHRA, CDR2 YSYEKL. This CDR3 region has 18 residues. Deletions cut 0 bases from V and 4 bases from J, with 21 bases between. CDR3 bases: TGCGCCAGCAGCCAAGATCAAAGTTCTGGGTCTGTGGGAGAGACCCAGTACTTC. It specifies CASSQDQSSGSVGETQYF.

This clonotype was detected a few times. The genes are TRBV9 and TRBJ2-7; no reliable D call. V was trimmed by 0 bases and J by 5 bases, leaving 12 bases between them. The CDR3 sequence is 14 residues long. Germline CDR1 is SGDLS and CDR2 is YYNGEE. The CDR3 nucleotides read TGTGCCAGCAGCGTAGAAGGGTTGGCGGACGAGCAGTACTTC. Protein product: CASSVEGLADEQYF.

This chain uses TRBV7-9 with TRBJ1-4; TRBD1 might be the D (6 bases). The germline gives CDR1 SEHNR, CDR2 FQNEAQ (reference sequence). V lost 7 bases and J lost 8, with 17 bases in between. The CDR3 covers 14 residues. The CDR3 here is CASTTRGREEKLFF. In nucleotides, the CDR3 is TGTGCCAGCACCACCAGGGGACGGGAAGAAAAACTGTTTTTT.

This clonotype has a handful of counts. J is TRBJ1-2 and V is TRBV28; D is ambiguous. V was shortened by 8 bases and J by 8 bases, with 9 bases between the two germline ends. Germline CDR1 and CDR2: MDHEN and SYDVKM. The CDR3 spans 10 residues. This chain's CDR3 is CASLSRGYTF. The CDR3 DNA sequence: TGTGCCAGCTTATCCCGGGGCTACACCTTC.

The rearrangement uses TRBV2 and TRBJ2-4; 9 bases agree with TRBD1. CDR1 SNHLY and CDR2 FYNNEI come from the germline V gene. This CDR3 has 14 residues. V lost 6 bases and J lost 6; bases outside the gene matches: 6. This CDR3 reads CASSGQGPSNIQYF. In nucleotides, the CDR3 is TGTGCCAGCAGCGGACAGGGGCCATCAAACATTCAGTACTTC.

The CDR3 loop is CASSPRMTSGSSPYEQYF. CDR3 in DNA: TGTGCCAGCTCCCCTAGGATGACTAGCGGGAGTAGCCCCTACGAGCAGTACTTC. This chain uses TRBV27 with TRBJ2-5; 12 positions match TRBD2. The closer fit of TRBJ2-7 to the DNA end suggests the J call may be wrong. Germline CDR1 MNHEY, CDR2 SMNVEV (reference sequence). The CDR3 has 18 amino acids.